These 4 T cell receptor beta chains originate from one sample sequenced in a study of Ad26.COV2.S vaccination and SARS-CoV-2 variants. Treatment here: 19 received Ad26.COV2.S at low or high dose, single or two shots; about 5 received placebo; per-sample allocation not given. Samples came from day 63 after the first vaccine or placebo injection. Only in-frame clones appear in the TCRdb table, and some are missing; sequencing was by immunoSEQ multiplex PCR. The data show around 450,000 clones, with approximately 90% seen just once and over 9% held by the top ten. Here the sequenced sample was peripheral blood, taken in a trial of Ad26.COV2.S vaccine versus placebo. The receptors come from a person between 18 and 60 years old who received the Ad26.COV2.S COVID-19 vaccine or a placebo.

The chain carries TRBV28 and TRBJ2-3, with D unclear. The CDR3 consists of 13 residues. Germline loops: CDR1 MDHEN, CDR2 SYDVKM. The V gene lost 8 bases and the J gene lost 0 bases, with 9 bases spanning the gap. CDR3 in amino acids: CASLQSSTDTQYF. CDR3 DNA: TGTGCCAGCTTGCAATCTAGCACAGATACGCAGTATTTT.

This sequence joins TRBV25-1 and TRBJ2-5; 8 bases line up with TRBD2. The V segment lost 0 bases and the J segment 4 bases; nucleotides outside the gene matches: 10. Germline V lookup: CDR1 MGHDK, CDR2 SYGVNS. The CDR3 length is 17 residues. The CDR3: CASSEYGGAGGLETQYF. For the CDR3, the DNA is TGTGCCAGCAGTGAATATGGAGGGGCGGGAGGTTTAGAGACCCAGTACTTC.

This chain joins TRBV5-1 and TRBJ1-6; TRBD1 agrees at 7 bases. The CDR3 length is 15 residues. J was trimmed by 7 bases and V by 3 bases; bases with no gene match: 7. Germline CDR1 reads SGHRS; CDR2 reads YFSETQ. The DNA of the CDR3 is TGCGCCAGCAGCTCTACGACAGGGAGGAATTCACCCCTCCACTTT. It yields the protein CASSSTTGRNSPLHF.

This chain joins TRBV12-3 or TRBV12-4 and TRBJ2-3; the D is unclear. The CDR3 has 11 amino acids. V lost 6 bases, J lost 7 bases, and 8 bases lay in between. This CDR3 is CASSLLNTQYF. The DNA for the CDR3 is TGTGCCAGCAGCCTCCTGAATACGCAGTATTTT.